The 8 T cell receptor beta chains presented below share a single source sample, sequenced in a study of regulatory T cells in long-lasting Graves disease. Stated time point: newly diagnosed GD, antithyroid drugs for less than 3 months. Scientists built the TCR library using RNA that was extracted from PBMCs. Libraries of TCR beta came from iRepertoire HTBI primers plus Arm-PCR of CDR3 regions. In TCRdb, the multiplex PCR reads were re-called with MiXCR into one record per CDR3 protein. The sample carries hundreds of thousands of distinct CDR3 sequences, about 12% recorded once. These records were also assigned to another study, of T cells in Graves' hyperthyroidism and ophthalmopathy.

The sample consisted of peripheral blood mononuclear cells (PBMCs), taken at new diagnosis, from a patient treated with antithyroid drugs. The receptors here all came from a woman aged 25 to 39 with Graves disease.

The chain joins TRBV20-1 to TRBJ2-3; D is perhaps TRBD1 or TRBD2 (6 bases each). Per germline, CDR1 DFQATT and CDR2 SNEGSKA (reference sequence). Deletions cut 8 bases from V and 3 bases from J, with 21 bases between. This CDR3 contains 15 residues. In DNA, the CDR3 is TGCAGTACTAAATCCGGGGGCGCGATAACAGATACGCAGTATTTT. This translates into CSTKSGGAITDTQYF.

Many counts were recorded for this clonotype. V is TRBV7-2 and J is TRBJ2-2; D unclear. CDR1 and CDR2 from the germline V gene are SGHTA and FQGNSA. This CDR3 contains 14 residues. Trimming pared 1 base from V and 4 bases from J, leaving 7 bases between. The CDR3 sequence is CASSLGPITGELFF. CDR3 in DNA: TGTGCCAGCAGCTTAGGTCCCATCACCGGGGAGCTGTTTTTT.

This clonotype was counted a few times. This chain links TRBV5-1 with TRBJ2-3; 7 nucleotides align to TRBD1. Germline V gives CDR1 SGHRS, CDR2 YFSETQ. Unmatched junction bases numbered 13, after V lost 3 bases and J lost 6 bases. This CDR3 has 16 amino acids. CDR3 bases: TGCGCCAGCAGCTCTCCAGGGGGAACTTTAACTGATACGCAGTATTTT. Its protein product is CASSSPGGTLTDTQYF.

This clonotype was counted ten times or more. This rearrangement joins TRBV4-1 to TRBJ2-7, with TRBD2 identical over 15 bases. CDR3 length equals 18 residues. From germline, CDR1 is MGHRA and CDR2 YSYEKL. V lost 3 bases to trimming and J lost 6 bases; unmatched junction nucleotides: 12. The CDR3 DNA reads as TGCGCCAGCAGCCAGGCTACTCTCCGGACTAGCGGGAGGGGCGAGCAGTACTTC. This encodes CASSQATLRTSGRGEQYF.

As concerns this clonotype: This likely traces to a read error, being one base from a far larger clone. This chain's CDR3 is CASSQVRDHLSAEQYF. The CDR3 DNA is TGTGCCAGCAGCCAGGTCCGGGACCACCTTTCCGCTGAGCAGTACTTC. The genes are TRBV3-1 and TRBJ2-5; D is perhaps TRBD1 or TRBD2 (5 bases each). V was shortened by 3 bases and J by 11 bases, with 25 bases between the two germline ends. Germline V gene lookup returns CDR1 LGHDT and CDR2 YNNKEL (reference sequence). CDR3 length: 16 amino acids.

For the CDR3, the DNA is TGTGCCAGCAGCTTAGGAGGTTTCTCAGAAGAGACCCAGTACTTC. It encodes CASSLGGFSEETQYF. This rearrangement joins TRBV7-2 to TRBJ2-5; D is undetermined. V lost 1 base, J lost 3 bases, and 12 bases lay in between. The CDR3 totals 15 residues. CDR1 is SGHTA, CDR2 FQGNSA, per germline. The full variable domain, with the rest looked up from reference TRBV7-2 and TRBJ2-5, is GAGVSQSPSNKVTEKGKDVELRCDPISGHTALYWYRQSLGQGLEFLIYFQGNSAPDKSGLPSDRFSAERTGGSVSTLTIQRTQQEDSAVYLCASSLGGFSEETQYFGPGTRLLVL.

The CDR3 loop reads CASSPRDRSAGANVLTF. As DNA, the CDR3 is TGTGCCAGCAGCCCGCGGGACAGGTCGGCTGGGGCCAACGTCCTGACTTTC. The chain couples TRBV3-1 to TRBJ2-6; 8 bases match TRBD1. The CDR3 spans 17 residues. Germline V gene data show CDR1 as LGHDT and CDR2 as YNNKEL (reference sequence). The junction had 7 bases not matched to a gene; V was cut back by 4 bases and J by 2 bases.

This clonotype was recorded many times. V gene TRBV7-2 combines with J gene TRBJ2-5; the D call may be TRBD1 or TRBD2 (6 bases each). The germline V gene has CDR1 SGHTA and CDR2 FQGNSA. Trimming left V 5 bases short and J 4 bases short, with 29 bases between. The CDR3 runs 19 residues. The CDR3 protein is CASSPPGPGARGSGETQYF. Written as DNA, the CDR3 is TGTGCCAGCAGCCCACCCGGGCCGGGGGCGCGGGGCAGTGGAGAGACCCAGTACTTC.